A single sample is the source of the 22 T cell receptor beta chains below, sequenced in a study of circulating and synovial CD4+ cells in juvenile arthritis (dated 2014 in TCRdb). Library preparation employed the immunoSEQ multiplex PCR assay. Not all clones reach the TCRdb copy of this immuneACCESS table, which keeps in-frame sequences only. Checked studies attribute under half of the gap to unresolved V genes and leave the rest unexplained. The sample contains around 30,000 clones, more than 90% of them found a single time. Of the sample, approximately 0.68% is held by the ten largest clones. The sequenced sample was CD4+ T cells from blood. The receptors come from a human donor with juvenile idiopathic arthritis.

For this clone: The junction differs from germline at one of its ends, possibly a read error. CDR3 nucleotide sequence: TGTGCCTGGTCGAAGCGGGAGAGGCACTTC. As protein: CAWSKRERHF. The chain has TRBV30 and TRBJ2-7; TRBD2 matches at 8 bases. This CDR3 contains 10 residues. CDR1 and CDR2 (germline): GTSNPN, SVGIG (reference sequence).

The chain is built from TRBV6-5 and TRBJ1-4; the match to TRBD1 covers 7 bases. CDR1 and CDR2 from the germline V gene are MNHEY and SVGAGI. V was clipped by 0 bases and J by 7 bases; unmatched bases: 8. The CDR3 runs to 16 residues. This chain's CDR3 is CASSYSTDRAVEKLFF. CDR3 DNA: TGTGCCAGCAGTTACTCGACTGACAGGGCGGTTGAAAAACTGTTTTTT.

The gene calls are TRBV30 and TRBJ2-2, with 12 nucleotides matching TRBD2. Germline V gene lookup returns CDR1 GTSNPN and CDR2 SVGIG (reference sequence). V shed 7 bases, J shed 6 bases, and the junction held 9 bases outside the gene matches. CDR3 size: 15 residues. CDR3 nucleotides: TGTGCCTCGTTCAGACTAGCGGGAGTATCCGGGGAGCTGTTTTTT. Protein: CASFRLAGVSGELFF.

The chain joins TRBV7-9 to TRBJ2-3, with D perhaps matching TRBD2 (6 bases). CDR3 length equals 15 residues. Germline CDR1 SEHNR, CDR2 FQNEAQ (reference sequence). V dropped 4 bases and J dropped 2 bases, with 13 bases sitting between them. This chain's CDR3 is CASSSSRGYTDTQYF. CDR3 DNA sequence: TGTGCCAGCAGCTCCTCGCGGGGTTACACAGATACGCAGTATTTT. Combining the CDR3 with reference TRBV7-9 and TRBJ2-3 gives the whole variable domain DTGVSQNPRHKITKRGQNVTFRCDPISEHNRLYWYRQTLGQGPEFLTYFQNEAQLEKSRLLSDRFSAERPKGSFSTLEIQRTEQGDSAMYLCASSSSRGYTDTQYFGPGTRLTVL.

The chain uses TRBV7-8 and TRBJ2-7; D gene uncertain. V was clipped by 10 bases and J by 0 bases, with 16 bases between them. The V gene's germline CDR1 is SGHVS and CDR2 FQNEAQ. The CDR3 totals 14 residues. This CDR3 reads CATSQTGFSYEQYF. CDR3 bases: TGTGCCACCTCTCAGACGGGTTTCTCCTACGAGCAGTACTTC. Full variable domain (remainder filled in from reference TRBV7-8 and TRBJ2-7): GAGVSQSPRYKVAKRGQDVALRCDPISGHVSLFWYQQALGQGPEFLTYFQNEAQLDKSGLPSDRFFAERPEGSVSTLKIQRTQQEDSAVYLCATSQTGFSYEQYFGPGTRLTVT.

V usage is TRBV9 and J usage is TRBJ2-3, with D unresolved. Trimming took 1 base from V and 2 from J, leaving 5 bases between them. CDR1 and CDR2 from the germline V gene are SGDLS and YYNGEE. CDR3 length: 13 amino acids. CDR3 DNA: TGTGCCAGCAGCGTAACAGACACAGATACGCAGTATTTT. Protein sequence: CASSVTDTDTQYF.

V is TRBV11-2 and J is TRBJ2-1; TRBD2 might be the D (6 bases). The germline V gene has CDR1 SGHAT and CDR2 FQNNGV. V was trimmed by 8 bases and J by 0 bases, leaving 17 bases between them. The CDR3 covers 16 residues. CDR3 in amino acids: CASLHPTGGSYNEQFF. CDR3 nucleotides: TGTGCCAGCCTACACCCCACCGGGGGCTCCTACAATGAGCAGTTCTTC.

The rearrangement joins TRBV10-2 to TRBJ1-4; 10 positions match TRBD1. Germline V gene sequence: CDR1 WSHSY, CDR2 SAAADI. The CDR3 has 21 residues. V lost 6 bases to trimming and J lost 6 bases; unmatched junction nucleotides: 25. Written as DNA, the CDR3 is TGCGCCAGCAGGGACAGATTCACCGTGGGGACAGGGGCGAATGCTTATGAAAAACTGTTTTTT. This encodes CASRDRFTVGTGANAYEKLFF.

The chain is built from TRBV5-5 and TRBJ1-2; tentative D call: TRBD1 (5 bases). From germline, CDR1 is SGHKS and CDR2 YYEKEE (reference sequence). This CDR3 is 17 amino acids long. V was pared by 0 bases and J by 0 bases, with 15 bases between. The CDR3, as DNA: TGTGCCAGCAGCTTGGGAATTGGCGGGGGGGCTAACTATGGCTACACCTTC. Its protein is CASSLGIGGGANYGYTF.

The CDR3 spells CASSPLGQGLSNQPQHF. Here the CDR3 DNA reads TGTGCCAGCAGCCCACTCGGACAGGGGTTGAGCAATCAGCCCCAGCATTTT. The chain uses TRBV7-6 and TRBJ1-5, with 9 bases fitting TRBD1. Trimming cost V 5 bases and J 1 base; bases outside gene matches: 9. Germline CDR1 reads SGHVS; CDR2 reads FNYEAQ. The length of the CDR3 is 17 residues.

This chain connects TRBV7-2 to TRBJ1-1; a weak D match, TRBD1 (5 bases). With 5 bases removed from V and 4 bases from J, the gap between germline ends came to 11 bases. CDR3 length: 13 amino acids. The V gene's germline CDR1 is SGHTA and CDR2 FQGNSA. CDR3 sequence (DNA): TGTGCCAGCAGCCAGGGAGGGTTCACTGAAGCTTTCTTT. This sequence encodes CASSQGGFTEAFF.

The chain combines TRBV11-2 with TRBJ2-1; TRBD2 might be the D (6 bases). The CDR3 runs 11 residues. Germline lookup yields CDR1 SGHAT and CDR2 FQNNGV. The germline V and J ends were trimmed by 3 bases and 10 bases, with 7 bases remaining between them. The CDR3 loop reads CASSFRGEQFF. Written as DNA, the CDR3 is TGTGCCAGCAGCTTCCGGGGGGAGCAGTTCTTC.

This clone was observed a few times. This chain joins TRBV7-6 and TRBJ1-3; 8 nucleotides match TRBD1. CDR1 SGHVS and CDR2 FNYEAQ come from the germline V gene. The CDR3 runs 14 residues. J was trimmed by 3 bases and V by 5 bases; bases with no gene match: 3. DNA for the CDR3: TGTGCCAGCAGCAACACAGGGGGTGGAAACACCATATATTTT. It codes for CASSNTGGGNTIYF. Variable domain in full (rest from reference TRBV7-6 and TRBJ1-3): GAGVSQSPRYKVTKRGQDVALRCDPISGHVSLYWYRQALGQGPEFLTYFNYEAQQDKSGLPNDRFSAERPEGSISTLTIQRTEQRDSAMYRCASSNTGGGNTIYFGEGSWLTVV.

For the CDR3, the DNA is TGTGCCAGCAGTCCGACCCCTGGACAGGACTTCTTT. Encoded protein: CASSPTPGQDFF. The genes are TRBV6-5 and TRBJ1-1, with TRBD1 identical over 7 bases. This CDR3 has 12 amino acids. Germline CDR1 reads MNHEY; CDR2 reads SVGAGI. Trimming removed 5 bases from V and 14 bases from J; junction bases left unmatched: 11.

A word on this clone: The germline gene is not matched at one end of the junction; a read error may be the cause. J is TRBJ2-7 and V is TRBV6-5, with 8 bases that match TRBD1. Germline values: CDR1 MNHEY, CDR2 SVGAGI. The length of the CDR3 is 13 residues. CDR3 bases: TGTGCCAGCAGCCGACAGGGGTCCTACGGGCAGTACTTC. It translates to CASSRQGSYGQYF.

The rearrangement uses TRBV18 and TRBJ2-2, with 7 nucleotides matching TRBD2. The V and J ends lost 0 bases and 5 bases, in that order; junction bases with no gene match: 6. There are 16 residues in the CDR3. CDR1 is KGHSH, CDR2 LQKENI, per germline. This CDR3 reads CASSPPGWGGTGELFF. The CDR3, as DNA: TGTGCCAGCTCACCACCTGGATGGGGAGGGACCGGGGAGCTGTTTTTT.

This clone was counted once. This chain joins TRBV5-6 and TRBJ2-5, with D unresolved. Per the germline V gene, CDR1 is SGHDT and CDR2 is YYEEEE. The V end was cut by 5 bases, the J end by 1 base, with 9 bases between. The CDR3 runs to 13 residues. CDR3 sequence: CASSREAQETQYF. CDR3 nucleotides: TGTGCCAGCAGTCGCGAGGCCCAAGAGACCCAGTACTTC.

The chain links TRBV15 to TRBJ2-7; TRBD2 matches 8 bases. V was clipped by 2 bases and J by 2 bases; unmatched bases: 5. The CDR3 is 15 amino acids. Looked up from germline, CDR1 is LNHNV and CDR2 is YYDKDF (reference sequence). CDR3 DNA: TGTGCCACCAGCAGATCGGGAGGGAAACCCTACGAGCAGTACTTC. Translation: CATSRSGGKPYEQYF.

For the CDR3, the DNA is TGTGCCAGCAGTTCAACTTGGACTGGCGCAGATACGCAGTATTTT. Protein product: CASSSTWTGADTQYF. The J gene is TRBJ2-3, the V gene TRBV28; maybe TRBD2 (5 bases). The CDR3 length is 15 residues. V was clipped by 4 bases and J by 4 bases, with 15 bases between them. Looked up from germline, CDR1 is MDHEN and CDR2 is SYDVKM.

A single count supports this clone. The chain's CDR3 is CASSLQGKPQHF. CDR3 nucleotide sequence: TGTGCCAGCAGCCTACAGGGGAAGCCCCAGCATTTT. This sequence joins TRBV5-8 and TRBJ1-5; TRBD1 aligns across 7 bases. Germline CDR1 and CDR2: SGHTS and YDEGEE. V lost 4 bases and J lost 8; bases outside the gene matches: 3. This CDR3 has 12 amino acids. The full variable domain, in which reference TRBV5-8 and TRBJ1-5 provide the parts outside the CDR3, is EAGVTQSPTHLIKTRGQQATLRCSPISGHTSVYWYQQALGLGLQFLLWYDEGEERNRGNFPPRFSGRQFPNYSSELNVNALELEDSALYLCASSLQGKPQHFGDGTRLSIL.

The chain links TRBV5-3 to TRBJ2-5; D remains unclear. TRBV5-3 is labeled an ORF, and its function is uncertain. This CDR3 comprises 12 residues. The V and J ends lost 4 bases and 1 base respectively, with 5 bases between them. The CDR3 DNA reads as TGTGCCAGAAGCCCGAGCCAAGAGACCCAGTACTTC. Its translation is CARSPSQETQYF.

As DNA, the CDR3 is TGTGCCAGCAGTCCGGAGGGTTCAGGAAACATTCAGTACTTC. It is translated as CASSPEGSGNIQYF. The chain employs TRBV6-1 and TRBJ2-4; a weak D match, TRBD2 (6 bases). Germline lookup yields CDR1 MNHNS and CDR2 SASEGT. V shed 5 bases and J shed 6 bases, with 14 bases lying between them. This CDR3 region has 14 residues.